This T cell receptor beta chain was found in a study of blood T cell repertoires in COVID-19. Looking at the study overall: Sites in the United States, Italy and Spain provided acute and convalescent COVID-19 samples.

Produced via immunoSEQ multiplex PCR; TCRdb's table is partial and in-frame only. The sample consists of roughly 300,000 clones, roughly 93% of them appearing once. Participants spanned ages roughly 18 to 90 years and resided in around 25 US areas. Participants' own reports of clinical history determined their cohort assignment. The CDR3 runs 17 residues. J lost 5 bases, V lost 1 base, and 10 bases had no gene match. The V gene's germline CDR1 is SGHTA and CDR2 FQGNSA. The gene calls are TRBV7-2 and TRBJ2-5; 10 bases align to TRBD2. Input material: PBMCs or T cells enriched from blood (not recorded which). The receptor comes from a woman aged 40 to 55 with acute COVID-19. Written as DNA, the CDR3 is TGTGCCAGCAGCTTAGGTTCGAAGCGGGAGGGCCTGGAGACCCAGTACTTC. This sequence encodes CASSLGSKREGLETQYF. Variable domain in full (rest from reference TRBV7-2 and TRBJ2-5): GAGVSQSPSNKVTEKGKDVELRCDPISGHTALYWYRQSLGQGLEFLIYFQGNSAPDKSGLPSDRFSAERTGGSVSTLTIQRTQQEDSAVYLCASSLGSKREGLETQYFGPGTRLLVL.